The 21 T cell receptor beta chains below come from one sample, sequenced in a study of human T cells and chemical hapten exposure (dated by TCRdb to the early 2020s). This sample's time point label indicates: patch test 1, 2 weeks after DPC sensitization. The treatment or condition tag for this specimen amounts to: therapeutic diphenylcyclopropenone sensitization with weekly scalp DPC. Library preparation used RACE. For sequencing, a NextSeq 500 was employed. TCRdb redid the processing of the public reads, applying fastp at Q25 and MiXCR, and retained in-frame beta chains. Every entry covers one CDR3 protein and lists the most common genes and DNA from its rows. The sample contains around 150,000 distinct CDR3 sequences, more than 14% of them found a single time. 1.7% of the sample rests with the top ten. The source was whole blood, collected in connection with sensitization to the hapten diphenylcyclopropenone (DPC). The receptors shown here come from a woman aged 25 to 39 with alopecia areata. Some clones in this sample may be carry-over from other donors' samples.

This clonotype has a handful of counts. The chain couples TRBV7-6 to TRBJ1-3; 9 positions agree with TRBD1. Losses at the gene ends were 1 base for V and 2 bases for J; bases not matched to a gene: 9. Germline CDR1 and CDR2: SGHVS and FNYEAQ. The CDR3 runs 18 residues. The DNA for the CDR3 is TGTGCCAGCAGCTTAGGATCCGGACAGGGGTCGACTGGAAACACCATATATTTT. Translation: CASSLGSGQGSTGNTIYF.

This clonotype was observed a handful of times. This rearrangement joins TRBV20-1 to TRBJ2-7; TRBD1 matches at 11 bases. The CDR3 extends over 14 amino acids. The germline gives CDR1 DFQATT, CDR2 SNEGSKA (reference sequence). J gave up 2 bases and V 1 base, and 1 base lay outside the gene matches. CDR3 residues: CSARGTGGPYEQYF. CDR3 bases: TGCAGTGCTAGAGGGACAGGGGGCCCCTACGAGCAGTACTTC.

In this sample, this clonotype turned up many times. The chain has TRBV6-2 or TRBV6-3 and TRBJ1-2; no definite D call. V was clipped by 6 bases and J by 3 bases, with 11 bases between them. CDR3 length: 13 amino acids. Germline V lookup: CDR1 MNHEY, CDR2 SVGEGT. The CDR3 DNA is TGTGCCAGCAGCCCGGACGGGGACTATGGCTACACCTTC. Translated: CASSPDGDYGYTF.

This clonotype occurred a few times. This chain connects TRBV10-3 to TRBJ2-2; a possible D gene is TRBD1 (5 bases). V was shortened by 10 bases and J by 6 bases, with 15 bases between the two germline ends. The CDR3 is 13 amino acids. Looked up from germline, CDR1 is ENHRY and CDR2 is SYGVKD. For the CDR3, the DNA is TGTGCCACCCGCCCAGGGCCAGCCGGGGAGCTGTTTTTT. This codes for CATRPGPAGELFF.

V usage is TRBV7-3 and J usage is TRBJ2-3, with 8 bases fitting TRBD1. V gave up 4 bases and J gave up 3 bases; unmatched junction bases: 21. Germline V gene data show CDR1 as SGHTA and CDR2 as FQGTGA. The CDR3 covers 20 residues. CDR3 DNA: TGTGCCAGCAGCTCCGAACAGCGGACAGGGCGTACCCTTGATACAGATACGCAGTATTTT. It is translated as CASSSEQRTGRTLDTDTQYF.

Here the CDR3 DNA reads TGCAGTGCTAGGGAGTGGACAGAACAAGAGACCCAGTACTTC. Translation gives CSAREWTEQETQYF. This chain links TRBV20-1 with TRBJ2-5, with D maybe TRBD1 (6 bases). Deletions cut 3 bases from V and 2 bases from J, with 13 bases between. Germline V gene data show CDR1 as DFQATT and CDR2 as SNEGSKA (reference sequence). The CDR3 length is 14 residues.

The chain joins TRBV4-3 to TRBJ1-1; D gene ambiguous. V gave up 1 base and J gave up 1 base, with 4 bases separating them. Looked up from germline, CDR1 is LGHNA and CDR2 is YSLEER. The CDR3 covers 13 residues. The CDR3 nucleotides read TGCGCCAGCAGCCAAGCAAGGAACACTGAAGCTTTCTTT. Protein product: CASSQARNTEAFF.

This clonotype appeared many times. CDR3 in DNA: TGTGCCAGCAGCTTTGATGGGGGCAGGAGCAATCAGCCCCAGCATTTT. Encoded protein: CASSFDGGRSNQPQHF. This sequence joins TRBV5-8 and TRBJ1-5, with D possibly being TRBD1 (6 bases). Germline CDR1 is SGHTS and CDR2 is YDEGEE. Trimming took off 2 bases at V and 1 base at J, with 13 bases between the two ends. The CDR3 totals 16 residues.

This clonotype was seen repeatedly, ten times or more. This chain joins TRBV7-9 and TRBJ1-3; D might be TRBD1 (6 bases). The CDR3 sequence is 16 residues long. Trimming removed 5 bases at V and 3 bases at J, with 17 bases between. Germline CDR1 reads SEHNR; CDR2 reads FQNEAQ (reference sequence). The CDR3 loop reads CASSLNLNRDGNTIYF. The CDR3 DNA is TGTGCCAGCAGCCTAAACCTTAACAGGGATGGAAACACCATATATTTT.

This clonotype was picked up a small number of times. The rearrangement joins TRBV28 to TRBJ2-7; no firm D call. This CDR3 has 13 amino acids. CDR1 and CDR2 from the germline V gene are MDHEN and SYDVKM. Trimming left V 5 bases short and J 5 bases short, with 13 bases between. CDR3 amino acids: CASSHPLHDEQYF. CDR3 DNA: TGTGCCAGCAGTCACCCCCTACACGACGAGCAGTACTTC. The whole variable domain, remainder taken from reference TRBV28 and TRBJ2-7, is DVKVTQSSRYLVKRTGEKVFLECVQDMDHENMFWYRQDPGLGLRLIYFSYDVKMKEKGDIPEGYSVSREKKERFSLILESASTNQTSMYLCASSHPLHDEQYFGPGTRLTVT.

This clonotype has just a few counts. V usage is TRBV20-1 and J usage is TRBJ1-5, with D maybe TRBD1 (6 bases). V was trimmed by 3 bases and J by 5 bases, leaving 11 bases between them. The V gene's germline CDR1 is DFQATT and CDR2 SNEGSKA (reference sequence). The CDR3 sequence is 13 residues long. The CDR3 spells CSARPQGDQPQHF. In DNA, the CDR3 is TGCAGTGCTAGGCCACAGGGAGATCAGCCCCAGCATTTT.

This clonotype was counted ten times or more. The gene calls are TRBV29-1 and TRBJ2-5, with D unresolved. V gave up 4 bases and J gave up 7 bases, with 10 bases separating them. Germline CDR1 is SQVTM and CDR2 is ANQGSEA. This CDR3 comprises 11 residues. The CDR3 region is CSVVYSGTQYF. The CDR3 DNA sequence: TGCAGCGTTGTTTACTCGGGGACCCAGTACTTC.

This clonotype came up a few times. The chain links TRBV6-6 to TRBJ2-4; tentatively, D is TRBD1 (6 bases). The ends were cut back, 5 bases at V and 2 bases at J, with 16 bases in the middle. Per germline, CDR1 MNHNY and CDR2 SVGAGI (reference sequence). The CDR3 sequence is 16 residues long. CDR3 residues: CASSSRQEVTKNIQYF. The CDR3 coding sequence is TGTGCCAGCAGTAGTCGACAGGAGGTGACCAAAAACATTCAGTACTTC.

This chain connects TRBV11-2 to TRBJ2-1; D is perhaps TRBD1 (5 bases). V was clipped by 2 bases and J by 10 bases, with 12 bases between them. This CDR3 is 13 amino acids long. The V gene's germline CDR1 is SGHAT and CDR2 FQNNGV. CDR3 DNA sequence: TGTGCCAGCAGCTTAACAGGTAAACTCGAGCAGTTCTTC. It yields the protein CASSLTGKLEQFF.

This clonotype was seen only a few times. The V call is TRBV6-5, the J call TRBJ1-1, with 9 bases fitting TRBD1. CDR3 size: 14 residues. Germline lookup yields CDR1 MNHEY and CDR2 SVGAGI. V lost 6 bases, J lost 1 base, and 3 bases stayed unmatched. DNA for the CDR3: TGTGCCAGCAGAGGGACAGGGAAGAACACTGAAGCTTTCTTT. Translation: CASRGTGKNTEAFF.

This clonotype was detected a few times. This chain uses TRBV20-1 with TRBJ2-3, with D hard to call. Germline values: CDR1 DFQATT, CDR2 SNEGSKA (reference sequence). The V and J ends lost 0 bases and 9 bases respectively, with 10 bases between them. The CDR3 is 12 residues long. The CDR3 spells CSAREGSATQYF. DNA of the CDR3: TGCAGTGCTAGAGAGGGGTCTGCAACGCAGTATTTT.

The chain links TRBV13 to TRBJ1-3; the D is unclear. The CDR3 consists of 16 residues. Germline V gives CDR1 PRHDT, CDR2 FYEKMQ (reference sequence). The ends were cut back, 0 bases at V and 0 bases at J, with 9 bases in the middle. The CDR3 DNA reads TGTGCCAGCAGCTTAGGGGCATTTACCTCTGGAAACACCATATATTTT. Translating gives CASSLGAFTSGNTIYF.

The table lists this clonotype with a few counts. The chain employs TRBV29-1 and TRBJ1-1; no definite D call. V lost 6 bases and J lost 8, with 13 bases in between. This CDR3 contains 11 residues. Looked up from germline, CDR1 is SQVTM and CDR2 is ANQGSEA. Written as DNA, the CDR3 is TGCAGCGTAAGAAGAGCAAGAGAAGCTTTCTTT. Protein: CSVRRAREAFF. Complete variable domain (other parts from reference TRBV29-1 and TRBJ1-1): SAVISQKPSRDICQRGTSLTIQCQVDSQVTMMFWYRQQPGQSLTLIATANQGSEATYESGFVIDKFPISRPNLTFSTLTVSNMSPEDSSIYLCSVRRAREAFFGQGTRLTVV.

This clonotype was recorded at least ten times. The rearrangement links TRBV28 to TRBJ1-3; tentative D call: TRBD1 (6 bases). Germline CDR1 reads MDHEN; CDR2 reads SYDVKM. The CDR3 loop spans 14 amino acids. V lost 7 bases, J lost 0 bases, and 10 bases lay in between. The CDR3 region has the DNA TGTGCCAGCAACGGACAGCTCTCTGGAAACACCATATATTTT. This sequence encodes CASNGQLSGNTIYF.

This clonotype was counted ten times or more. The chain has TRBV29-1 and TRBJ2-1, with TRBD2 identical over 12 bases. V lost 6 bases, J lost 7 bases, and 10 bases stayed unmatched. The CDR3 contains 15 residues. Germline CDR1 is SQVTM and CDR2 is ANQGSEA. Written as DNA, the CDR3 is TGCAGCGTCCCTAGACTAGCGGGAGAGACTAATGAGCAGTTCTTC. Translated: CSVPRLAGETNEQFF.

This clonotype showed up many times. The genes are TRBV11-2 and TRBJ2-1; D remains ambiguous. The V and J ends lost 5 bases and 0 bases respectively, with 14 bases between them. CDR3 length: 16 amino acids. The germline gives CDR1 SGHAT, CDR2 FQNNGV. For the CDR3, the DNA is TGTGCCAGCAGCCTGACACCCCCTAGCTCCTACAATGAGCAGTTCTTC. It is translated as CASSLTPPSSYNEQFF. The whole variable domain, filled in from reference TRBV11-2 and TRBJ2-1, reads EAGVAQSPRYKIIEKRQSVAFWCNPISGHATLYWYQQILGQGPKLLIQFQNNGVVDDSQLPKDRFSAERLKGVDSTLKIQPAKLEDSAVYLCASSLTPPSSYNEQFFGPGTRLTVL.